These T cell receptor beta chains were read from a single sample in a study of vaccination effects on CD4 cells after COVID-19. These receptors have no identified antigens. Data came from immunoSEQ multiplex PCR; TCRdb stores just in-frame clones and leaves some out. The sample contains about 22,000 clones, about 72% of which appear only once. The sequenced sample was CD4+ T cells from PBMCs cultured with SARS-CoV-2 spike peptides, obtained before COVID-19 vaccination. The receptors were sampled from a human donor who had a prior SARS-CoV-2 infection. Each CDR3 is given with its conserved first and last residue. D genes are given only for firm matches. Clone size, where shown, is once, few, many, or a class for clones that have expanded.

- | TRBJ2-6 | TRBV5-1 | TRBD1 | TGCGCCAGCAGCTCCCACATCCCAGGGGGCTTCAACTCTGGGGCCAACGTCCTGACTTTC | CASSSHIPGGFNSGANVLTF
- | TRBJ2-2 | TRBV5-1 | TRBD1 | TGCGCCAGCAGCTTGGCCAACAGGGGGTTGGCCGGGGAGCTGTTTTTT | CASSLANRGLAGELFF
- | TRBJ1-2 | TRBV6-5 | - | TGTGCCAGCAGTTACGCCGTAGGAATCCCTCTTGGCTACACCTTC | CASSYAVGIPLGYTF
- | TRBJ1-2 | TRBV2 | TRBD1 | TGTGCCAGCACACGACAGGGCGTCGCCTATGGCTACACCTTC | CASTRQGVAYGYTF
- | TRBJ2-7 | TRBV6-2/TRBV6-3 | - | TGTGCCAGCAGTGGTTTCGCGGGGAGGTGGTCCTACGAGCAGTACTTC | CASSGFAGRWSYEQYF
once | TRBJ1-4 | TRBV2 | - | TGTGCCAGCAGTGAAGACAGGGCCAATGAAAAACTGTTTTTT | CASSEDRANEKLFF
few | TRBJ2-7 | TRBV5-1 | TRBD1 | TGCGCCAGCAGCTTGGCATGGGGACAGGTGGTGAGGGAGCAGTACTTC | CASSLAWGQVVREQYF
- | TRBJ2-3 | TRBV4-2 | - | TGTGCCAGCAGTCCAACTCCGCTTAGCACAGATACGCAGTATTTT | CASSPTPLSTDTQYF
- | TRBJ2-1 | TRBV4-2 | - | TGTGCCAGCAGCCAAGATAGGGAGCGGGGACAAAATGAGCAGTTCTTC | CASSQDRERGQNEQFF
once | TRBJ1-1 | TRBV5-6 | - | TGTGCCAGCAGCTTGGAAGACACTGAAGCTTTCTTT | CASSLEDTEAFF
- | TRBJ1-6 | TRBV9 | - | TGTGCCAGCAGCGAGGGCCTAGGCGGGGCTAATTCACCCCTCCACTTT | CASSEGLGGANSPLHF